Below are 26 T cell receptor beta chains sequenced from a single sample in a study of blood T cell repertoires in COVID-19. TCRdb keeps only in-frame clones here, not all; method: immunoSEQ multiplex PCR. This sample has roughly 15,000 clones, with less than 90% found just once. What was sequenced was peripheral blood. Source of these receptors: a man over 45 with active COVID-19.

The V and J genes are TRBV2 and TRBJ1-2; TRBD1 is a possible D gene (6 bases). V lost 1 base to trimming and J lost 2 bases, with 20 bases between them. The CDR3 runs to 18 residues. Looked up from germline, CDR1 is SNHLY and CDR2 is FYNNEI. This CDR3 is CASSEGGRGMIVNYGYTF. CDR3 in DNA: TGTGCCAGCAGTGAAGGCGGCAGGGGTATGATCGTCAACTATGGCTACACCTTC.

This clone is a singleton in its sample. The chain uses TRBV13 and TRBJ2-2, with 15 bases identical to TRBD2. CDR1 is PRHDT and CDR2 is FYEKMQ in the germline V gene (reference sequence). V shed 1 base and J 0 bases; nucleotides not matched to a gene: 12. The length of the CDR3 is 22 residues. As DNA, the CDR3 is TGTGCCAGCAGCTTAGTTGCCGGGACTAGCGGGAGGAGGTTCGCGAACACCGGGGAGCTGTTTTTT. It specifies CASSLVAGTSGRRFANTGELFF. The variable domain in full, completed from reference TRBV13 and TRBJ2-2, reads AAGVIQSPRHLIKEKRETATLKCYPIPRHDTVYWYQQGPGQDPQFLISFYEKMQSDKGSIPDRFSAQQFSDYHSELNMSSLELGDSALYFCASSLVAGTSGRRFANTGELFFGEGSRLTVL.

This rearrangement joins TRBV5-1 to TRBJ1-5; 7 bases line up with TRBD1. Germline CDR1 and CDR2: SGHRS and YFSETQ. This CDR3 has 17 residues. V lost 4 bases and J lost 3; bases outside the gene matches: 13. DNA of the CDR3: TGCGCCAGCAGCCCTAGAGGGACCGAGGGGGCCAATCAGCCCCAGCATTTT. Its translation is CASSPRGTEGANQPQHF.

This clone came up once. The chain links TRBV19 to TRBJ2-7; a possible D gene is TRBD2 (6 bases). The CDR3 loop spans 13 amino acids. Trimming took 3 bases from V and 3 from J, leaving 9 bases between them. Germline lookup yields CDR1 LNHDA and CDR2 SQIVND (reference sequence). CDR3 region: CASSMGLGYEQYF. CDR3 DNA sequence: TGTGCCAGTAGTATGGGACTGGGCTACGAGCAGTACTTC.

The chain carries TRBV11-2 and TRBJ2-7, with a possible D match to TRBD2 (6 bases). Trimming removed 2 bases at V and 3 bases at J, with 26 bases between. Germline V gene lookup returns CDR1 SGHAT and CDR2 FQNNGV. The CDR3 contains 19 residues. The CDR3 sequence: CASSLTRSLETSIHYEQYF. DNA of the CDR3: TGTGCCAGCAGCTTAACTCGTAGTCTAGAGACTAGTATACACTACGAGCAGTACTTC.

This sequence joins TRBV5-6 and TRBJ1-5; TRBD1 might be the D (5 bases). Between the trimmed V and J ends, which lost 4 bases and 4 bases, there was a span of 6 bases. CDR1 is SGHDT, CDR2 YYEEEE, per germline. The CDR3 loop spans 12 amino acids. CDR3 coding DNA: TGTGCCAGCAGCCAGGGAAATCAGCCCCAGCATTTT. Translated: CASSQGNQPQHF.

The chain has TRBV13 and TRBJ1-4; D remains unclear. The CDR3 consists of 15 residues. Germline CDR1 reads PRHDT; CDR2 reads FYEKMQ (reference sequence). The V and J ends lost 4 bases and 0 bases respectively, with 9 bases between them. This CDR3 reads CASSSPGSTNEKLFF. In DNA form, the CDR3 reads TGTGCCAGCAGCTCACCGGGTTCAACTAATGAAAAACTGTTTTTT.

The chain carries TRBV19 and TRBJ2-6; D remains ambiguous. The V and J ends lost 6 bases and 2 bases respectively, with 8 bases between them. The CDR3 has 14 residues. In germline, CDR1 is LNHDA, CDR2 SQIVND (reference sequence). CDR3 sequence reads: CASSDITGANVLTF. The CDR3 DNA reads TGTGCCAGTAGCGACATTACTGGGGCCAACGTCCTGACTTTC.

The V gene is TRBV7-8, the J gene TRBJ1-6; 7 bases align to TRBD1. Germline V CDR1 and CDR2: SGHVS, FQNEAQ. This CDR3 spans 14 amino acids. V trimming: 2 bases; J trimming: 7 bases; junction bases outside the gene matches: 2. CDR3 protein: CASSLTGDNSPLHF. The CDR3 DNA follows: TGTGCCAGCAGCTTAACAGGGGACAATTCACCCCTCCACTTT.

This chain's CDR3 is CASSSTPEQFF. The CDR3 region has the DNA TGTGCCAGCAGCTCAACTCCTGAGCAGTTCTTC. The genes are TRBV7-2 and TRBJ2-1; the D is unclear. The V end was cut by 4 bases, the J end by 9 bases, with 7 bases between. This CDR3 contains 11 residues. The V gene's germline CDR1 is SGHTA and CDR2 FQGNSA.

The CDR3 region is CASSQLPDRIAQETQYF. Here the CDR3 DNA reads TGTGCCAGCAGCCAATTGCCGGACAGGATTGCTCAAGAGACCCAGTACTTC. The rearrangement uses TRBV3-1 (or the pseudogene TRBV3-2) and TRBJ2-5, with 7 bases that match TRBD1. J gave up 2 bases and V 2 bases, and 11 bases lay outside the gene matches. The CDR3 spans 17 residues. The V gene's germline CDR1 is LGHDT and CDR2 YNNKEL (reference sequence).

The chain carries TRBV24-1 and TRBJ2-3, with D perhaps TRBD2 (5 bases). CDR3 length: 16 amino acids. Germline V CDR1 and CDR2: KGHDR, SFDVKD. Trimming removed 3 bases from V and 2 bases from J, with 14 bases in between. CDR3 residues: CATSDTPSGPTDTQYF. In DNA form, the CDR3 reads TGTGCCACCAGTGATACCCCCAGCGGCCCCACAGATACGCAGTATTTT.

This clone was seen a handful of times. This chain connects TRBV7-9 to TRBJ2-7, with D perhaps matching TRBD2 (6 bases). V was trimmed by 5 bases and J by 5 bases, leaving 19 bases between them. CDR3 length: 15 amino acids. The germline V gene has CDR1 SEHNR and CDR2 FQNEAQ (reference sequence). CDR3 nucleotides: TGTGCCAGCAGCATCAACCGGGACTGGACCCACGAGCAGTACTTC. Its protein is CASSINRDWTHEQYF.

V gene TRBV7-9 combines with J gene TRBJ2-2; D is possibly TRBD2 (6 bases). Germline V gene sequence: CDR1 SEHNR, CDR2 FQNEAQ (reference sequence). Trimming removed 6 bases at V and 10 bases at J, with 18 bases between. This CDR3 region has 14 residues. DNA of the CDR3: TGTGCCAGCAGTTCGGGAGAGTACCGGGAGGAGCTGTTTTTT. Its translation: CASSSGEYREELFF. Drawing the rest from reference TRBV7-9 and TRBJ2-2, the complete variable domain is DTGVSQNPRHKITKRGQNVTFRCDPISEHNRLYWYRQTLGQGPEFLTYFQNEAQLEKSRLLSDRFSAERPKGSFSTLEIQRTEQGDSAMYLCASSSGEYREELFFGEGSRLTVL.

V is TRBV27 and J is TRBJ2-1, with 10 bases identical to TRBD2. V trimming: 6 bases; J trimming: 7 bases; junction bases outside the gene matches: 9. Germline V gene data show CDR1 as MNHEY and CDR2 as SMNVEV (reference sequence). The CDR3 loop spans 15 amino acids. The CDR3 here is CASSLLAGARNEQFF. Written as DNA, the CDR3 is TGTGCCAGCAGCCTCCTAGCGGGAGCGAGAAATGAGCAGTTCTTC.

The chain employs TRBV25-1 and TRBJ2-7; D is possibly TRBD1 (5 bases). This CDR3 comprises 12 residues. Germline V gene sequence: CDR1 MGHDK, CDR2 SYGVNS. Trimming took off 4 bases at V and 3 bases at J, with 7 bases between the two ends. Here the CDR3 DNA reads TGTGCCAGCAGTGGTCAGGGCTACGAGCAGTACTTC. This encodes CASSGQGYEQYF.

This chain links TRBV19 with TRBJ2-2; 7 bases agree with TRBD2. Looked up from germline, CDR1 is LNHDA and CDR2 is SQIVND (reference sequence). CDR3 length equals 14 residues. The V gene end was trimmed by 1 base and the J gene end by 4 bases; junction bases not matched to a gene: 0. The CDR3 DNA follows: TGTGCCAGTAGTATAGCGGGGGGCACCGGGGAGCTGTTTTTT. Translation gives CASSIAGGTGELFF.

The CDR3 spells CASSLGGTFNTGELFF. Here the CDR3 DNA reads TGTGCCAGCAGTTTAGGGGGGACGTTTAACACCGGGGAGCTGTTTTTT. The V call is TRBV27, the J call TRBJ2-2, with D perhaps TRBD2 (6 bases). Between the trimmed V and J ends, which lost 2 bases and 2 bases, there was a span of 12 bases. Germline assignment: CDR1 MNHEY and CDR2 SMNVEV (reference sequence). The CDR3 runs to 16 residues.

This clone ranks as medium-sized. V usage is TRBV28 and J usage is TRBJ2-3; TRBD2 is a possible D gene (5 bases). The germline V and J ends were trimmed by 4 bases and 1 base, with 24 bases remaining between them. The CDR3 has 19 amino acids. The germline CDR1 and CDR2 sequences are MDHEN and SYDVKM. This CDR3 is CASSWVLSAEGPGTDTQYF. The CDR3, as DNA: TGTGCCAGCAGTTGGGTCCTCAGCGCCGAGGGCCCGGGCACAGATACGCAGTATTTT.

The chain recombines TRBV24-1 with TRBJ1-1; perhaps TRBD1 as D (6 bases). The CDR3 is 14 residues long. The V gene lost 10 bases and the J gene lost 1 base, with 15 bases spanning the gap. In germline, CDR1 is KGHDR, CDR2 SFDVKD. The CDR3 loop reads CATNHRDENTEAFF. Here the CDR3 DNA reads TGTGCCACAAATCACAGGGATGAGAACACTGAAGCTTTCTTT.

The chain combines TRBV5-6 with TRBJ2-7; TRBD2 matches 13 bases. The length of the CDR3 is 13 residues. J gave up 9 bases and V 3 bases, and 3 bases lay outside the gene matches. Germline CDR1 and CDR2: SGHDT and YYEEEE. CDR3 in DNA: TGTGCCAGCAGCTATAGACTAGCGGGAGGGCAGTACTTC. Its protein is CASSYRLAGGQYF.

The V and J genes are TRBV2 and TRBJ1-1; D is undetermined. CDR1 and CDR2 (germline): SNHLY, FYNNEI. Trimming took 7 bases from V and 4 from J, leaving 10 bases between them. The CDR3 runs 12 residues. The DNA for the CDR3 is TGTGCCAGCATGGGAGGGTCCACTGAAGCTTTCTTT. The encoded protein is CASMGGSTEAFF.

The chain is built from TRBV9 and TRBJ2-1; 11 positions match TRBD2. The germline V gene encodes CDR1 SGDLS and CDR2 YYNGEE. CDR3 length equals 15 residues. The ends lost 3 bases at V and 4 bases at J; junction bases unmatched: 3. For the CDR3, the DNA is TGTGCCAGCAGCGGGGGGACTAGCGGATACAATGAGCAGTTCTTC. It is translated as CASSGGTSGYNEQFF.

This chain joins TRBV27 and TRBJ2-1; 15 bases fit TRBD2. V lost 4 bases, J lost 8 bases, and 3 bases stayed unmatched. The CDR3 extends over 15 amino acids. CDR1 MNHEY and CDR2 SMNVEV come from the germline V gene (reference sequence). CDR3 in DNA: TGTGCCAGCAGTTGGGGACTAGCGGGAGGCGATGAGCAGTTCTTC. Translating gives CASSWGLAGGDEQFF.

The genes are TRBV9 and TRBJ2-7; tentatively, D is TRBD2 (5 bases). V lost 4 bases and J 3 bases, leaving 11 bases between the germline ends. CDR3 length equals 13 residues. CDR1 is SGDLS and CDR2 is YYNGEE in the germline V gene. The CDR3 nucleotides read TGTGCCAGCAGCCCTTCCGCGGGCTACGAGCAGTACTTC. Its translation: CASSPSAGYEQYF.

This chain joins TRBV10-1 and TRBJ2-1; D might be TRBD1 (6 bases). The V end was cut by 3 bases, the J end by 6 bases, with 6 bases between. Germline CDR1 WNHNN, CDR2 SYGVQD (reference sequence). The CDR3 runs to 12 residues. The DNA for the CDR3 is TGCGCCAGCAGTGAACAGGGCAATGAGCAGTTCTTC. This translates into CASSEQGNEQFF.